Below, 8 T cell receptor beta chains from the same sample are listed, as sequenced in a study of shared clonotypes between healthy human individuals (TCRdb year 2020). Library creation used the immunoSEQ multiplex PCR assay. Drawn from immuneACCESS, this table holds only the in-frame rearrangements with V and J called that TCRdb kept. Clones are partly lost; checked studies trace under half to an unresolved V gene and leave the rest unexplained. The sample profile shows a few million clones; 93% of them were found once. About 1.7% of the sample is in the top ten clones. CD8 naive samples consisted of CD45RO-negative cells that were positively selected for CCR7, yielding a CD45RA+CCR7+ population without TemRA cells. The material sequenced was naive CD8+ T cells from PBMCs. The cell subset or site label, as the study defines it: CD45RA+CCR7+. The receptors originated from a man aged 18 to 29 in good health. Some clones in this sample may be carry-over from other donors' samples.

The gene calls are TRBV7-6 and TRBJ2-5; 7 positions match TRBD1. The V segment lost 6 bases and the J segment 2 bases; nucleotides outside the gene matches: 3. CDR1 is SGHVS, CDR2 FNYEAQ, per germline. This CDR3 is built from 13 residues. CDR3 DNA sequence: TGTGCCAGCAGGGCAGGGGGTCAAGAGACCCAGTACTTC. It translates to CASRAGGQETQYF. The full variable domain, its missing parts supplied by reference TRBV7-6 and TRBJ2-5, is GAGVSQSPRYKVTKRGQDVALRCDPISGHVSLYWYRQALGQGPEFLTYFNYEAQQDKSGLPNDRFSAERPEGSISTLTIQRTEQRDSAMYRCASRAGGQETQYFGPGTRLLVL.

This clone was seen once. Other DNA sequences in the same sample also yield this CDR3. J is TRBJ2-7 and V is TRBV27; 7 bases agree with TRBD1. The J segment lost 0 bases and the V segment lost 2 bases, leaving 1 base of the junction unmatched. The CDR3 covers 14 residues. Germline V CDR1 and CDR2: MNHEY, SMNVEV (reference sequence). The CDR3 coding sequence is TGTGCCAGCAGTTTAACAGGGGCCTCCTACGAGCAGTACTTC. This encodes CASSLTGASYEQYF.

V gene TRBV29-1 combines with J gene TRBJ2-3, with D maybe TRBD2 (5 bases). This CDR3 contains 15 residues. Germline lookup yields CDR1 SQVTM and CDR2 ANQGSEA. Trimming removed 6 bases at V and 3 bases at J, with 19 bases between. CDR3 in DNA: TGCAGCGTCCCACCATTGGGGAGTGTTACAGATACGCAGTATTTT. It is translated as CSVPPLGSVTDTQYF.

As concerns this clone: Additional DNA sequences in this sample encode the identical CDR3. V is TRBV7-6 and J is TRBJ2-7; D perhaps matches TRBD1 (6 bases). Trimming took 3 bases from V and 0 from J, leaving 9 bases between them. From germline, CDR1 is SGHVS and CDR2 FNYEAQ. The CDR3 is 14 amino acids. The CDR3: CASSLGRGSYEQYF. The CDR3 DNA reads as TGTGCCAGCAGCTTGGGCAGGGGCTCCTACGAGCAGTACTTC.

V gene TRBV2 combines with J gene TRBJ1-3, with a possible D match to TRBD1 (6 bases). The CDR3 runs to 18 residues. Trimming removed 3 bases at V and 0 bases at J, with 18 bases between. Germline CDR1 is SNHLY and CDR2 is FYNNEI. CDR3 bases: TGTGCCAGCAGTGATCTTCTCCGACAGGCCAGCTCTGGAAACACCATATATTTT. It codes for CASSDLLRQASSGNTIYF. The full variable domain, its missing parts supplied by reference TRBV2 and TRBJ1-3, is EPEVTQTPSHQVTQMGQEVILRCVPISNHLYFYWYRQILGQKVEFLVSFYNNEISEKSEIFDDQFSVERPDGSNFTLKIRSTKLEDSAMYFCASSDLLRQASSGNTIYFGEGSWLTVV.

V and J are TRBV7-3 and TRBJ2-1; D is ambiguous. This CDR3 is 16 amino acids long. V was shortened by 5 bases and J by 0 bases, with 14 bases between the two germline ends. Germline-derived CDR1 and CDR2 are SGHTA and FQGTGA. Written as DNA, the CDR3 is TGTGCCAGCAGCCGGAGCTTCTCAAGCTCCTACAATGAGCAGTTCTTC. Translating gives CASSRSFSSSYNEQFF.

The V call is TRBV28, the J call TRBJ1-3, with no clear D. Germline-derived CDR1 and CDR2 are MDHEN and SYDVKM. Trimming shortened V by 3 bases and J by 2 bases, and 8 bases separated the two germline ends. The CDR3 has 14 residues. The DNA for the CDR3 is TGTGCCAGCAGTTTCGGTGTAGCTGGAAACACCATATATTTT. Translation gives CASSFGVAGNTIYF.

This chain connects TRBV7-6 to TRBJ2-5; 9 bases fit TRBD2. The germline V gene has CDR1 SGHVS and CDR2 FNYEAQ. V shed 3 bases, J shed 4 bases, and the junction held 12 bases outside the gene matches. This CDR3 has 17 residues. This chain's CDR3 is CASSFHPPSGVGETQYF. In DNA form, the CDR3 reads TGTGCCAGCAGCTTTCACCCGCCTAGCGGGGTGGGAGAGACCCAGTACTTC.